The 31 T cell receptor beta chains given below trace back to one sample, sequenced in a study of human T cells and chemical hapten exposure. TCRdb fed the RACE reads into MiXCR, producing one record per CDR3 protein. There are 25,000 to 35,000 distinct CDR3 sequences in the sample; 4.5% to 7.5% occur only once, and 4.5% to 7% lies in the top ten. Time point meaning: patch test 3, about 24 weeks after DPC sensitization. The treatment here: therapeutic diphenylcyclopropenone sensitization with weekly scalp DPC. The sequences come from whole blood, collected in connection with sensitization to the hapten diphenylcyclopropenone (DPC). These receptors all stem from a man aged 30 to 45 with alopecia areata. Some clones in this sample may be carry-over from other donors' samples.

CDR3 in amino acids: CAISESRTGGSNTEAFF. Here the CDR3 DNA reads TGTGCCATCAGTGAGTCGCGGACAGGGGGTTCGAACACTGAAGCTTTCTTT. This chain links TRBV10-3 with TRBJ1-1; 10 bases line up with TRBD1. CDR1 is ENHRY and CDR2 is SYGVKD in the germline V gene. The V gene end was trimmed by 0 bases and the J gene end by 1 base; junction bases not matched to a gene: 5. The length of the CDR3 is 17 residues.

This clonotype was counted many times. The V gene is TRBV6-2 or TRBV6-3, the J gene TRBJ1-2, with TRBD1 matching 7 bases. The CDR3 consists of 15 residues. With 2 bases clipped from V and 4 bases from J, the junction kept 7 bases outside the gene matches. The germline V gene has CDR1 MNHEY and CDR2 SVGEGT. The CDR3 DNA sequence: TGTGCCAGCAGTTACCCGGACAGGCCCGTCTATGGCTACACCTTC. Translation: CASSYPDRPVYGYTF.

This clonotype was counted at least ten times. The V gene is TRBV3-1, the J gene TRBJ2-6; D possibly corresponds to TRBD1 (5 bases). The CDR3 runs 17 residues. The V end was cut by 2 bases, the J end by 0 bases, with 11 bases between. Germline CDR1 LGHDT, CDR2 YNNKEL (reference sequence). The CDR3, as DNA: TGTGCCAGCAGCCAATCGGACACTCGCTCTGGGGCCAACGTCCTGACTTTC. Translated: CASSQSDTRSGANVLTF.

This clonotype was seen at least ten times. CDR3 region: CATRQWPAAFF. As DNA, the CDR3 is TGTGCCACTCGGCAATGGCCCGCGGCTTTCTTT. V usage is TRBV24-1 and J usage is TRBJ1-1, with unresolved D. The V end was cut by 10 bases, the J end by 11 bases, with 16 bases between. CDR3 length: 11 residues. Germline V lookup: CDR1 KGHDR, CDR2 SFDVKD.

This clonotype was counted many times. The V call is TRBV19, the J call TRBJ1-5; D may be TRBD1 (6 bases). Germline CDR1 LNHDA, CDR2 SQIVND (reference sequence). This CDR3 has 12 amino acids. The ends were cut back, 5 bases at V and 7 bases at J, with 9 bases in the middle. The CDR3 region is CASSQGNQPQHF. The CDR3 DNA reads TGTGCCAGTAGTCAGGGGAACCAGCCCCAGCATTTT.

The chain combines TRBV7-2 with TRBJ2-7, with D perhaps TRBD1 or TRBD2 (6 bases each). CDR1 is SGHTA and CDR2 is FQGNSA in the germline V gene. The CDR3 runs 13 residues. V was clipped by 3 bases and J by 4 bases, with 10 bases between them. This CDR3 is CASSFPGAYEQYF. DNA for the CDR3: TGTGCCAGCAGCTTTCCGGGGGCGTACGAGCAGTACTTC.

This clonotype was observed many times. The chain has TRBV24-1 and TRBJ2-5, with D possibly TRBD1 on 6 matching bases. V was cut by 4 bases and J by 2 bases, with 16 bases left in between. Germline CDR1 is KGHDR and CDR2 is SFDVKD. The CDR3 runs to 16 residues. CDR3 region: CATSDPLGQTQETQYF. CDR3 coding DNA: TGTGCCACCAGTGACCCTCTAGGACAGACGCAAGAGACCCAGTACTTC.

This clonotype appeared many times. The chain carries TRBV6-2 or TRBV6-3 and TRBJ2-7; the D is unclear. V was shortened by 5 bases and J by 6 bases, with 8 bases between the two germline ends. Germline values: CDR1 MNHEY, CDR2 SVGEGT. The CDR3 runs to 11 residues. CDR3: CASSPHIEQYF. The CDR3 region has the DNA TGTGCCAGCAGTCCCCACATCGAGCAGTACTTC.

This sequence joins TRBV6-2 or TRBV6-3 and TRBJ2-7; D uncertain. Germline CDR1 reads MNHEY; CDR2 reads SVGEGT. Between the trimmed V and J ends, which lost 2 bases and 11 bases, there was a span of 10 bases. This CDR3 has 11 residues. The CDR3 DNA follows: TGTGCCAGCAGTTACGCCGGACCCAAGTACTTC. Translated: CASSYAGPKYF.

This clonotype was recorded at least ten times. The genes are TRBV7-9 and TRBJ2-2; 9 nucleotides agree with TRBD1. Germline V gene lookup returns CDR1 SEHNR and CDR2 FQNEAQ (reference sequence). J was trimmed by 0 bases and V by 4 bases; bases with no gene match: 6. The CDR3 contains 17 residues. CDR3 in amino acids: CASSSGQGNTNTGELFF. DNA of the CDR3: TGTGCCAGCAGCTCGGGACAGGGAAACACGAACACCGGGGAGCTGTTTTTT. Together with reference TRBV7-9 and TRBJ2-2, the CDR3 gives the full variable domain: DTGVSQNPRHKITKRGQNVTFRCDPISEHNRLYWYRQTLGQGPEFLTYFQNEAQLEKSRLLSDRFSAERPKGSFSTLEIQRTEQGDSAMYLCASSSGQGNTNTGELFFGEGSRLTVL.

Many counts were recorded for this clonotype. The CDR3 coding sequence is TGTGCCAGTAGTATCGGTGGGCCTGGGGCCAACGTCCTGACTTTC. This codes for CASSIGGPGANVLTF. The chain carries TRBV19 and TRBJ2-6; D gene ambiguous. The CDR3 extends over 15 amino acids. V was trimmed by 3 bases and J by 2 bases, leaving 8 bases between them. Germline CDR1 is LNHDA and CDR2 is SQIVND (reference sequence).

There are many counts of this clonotype. The chain employs TRBV7-8 and TRBJ2-1, with 7 bases that match TRBD2. Per germline, CDR1 SGHVS and CDR2 FQNEAQ. The V segment lost 1 base and the J segment 3 bases; nucleotides outside the gene matches: 6. There are 16 residues in the CDR3. The CDR3 sequence is CASSLGEGGFYNEQFF. The CDR3 region has the DNA TGTGCCAGCAGCTTAGGGGAGGGCGGATTCTACAATGAGCAGTTCTTC.

At least ten counts were recorded for this clonotype. Here the CDR3 DNA reads TGTGCCAGCAGTTCCGCTAGCGGTCCCTTCTACAATGAGCAGTTCTTC. Its protein product is CASSSASGPFYNEQFF. The chain couples TRBV28 to TRBJ2-1, with 7 bases aligning to TRBD2. The CDR3 is 16 amino acids. Germline V gene data show CDR1 as MDHEN and CDR2 as SYDVKM. Trimming took 4 bases from V and 3 from J; bases not matched to a gene: 9.

In its sample, this clonotype was seen many times. This chain connects TRBV11-3 to TRBJ2-2; D not certain. From germline, CDR1 is SGHNT and CDR2 YENEEA. V gave up 4 bases and J gave up 1 base, with 4 bases separating them. The CDR3 runs to 13 residues. This CDR3 reads CASSSGNTGELFF. In DNA form, the CDR3 reads TGTGCCAGCAGCTCCGGGAACACCGGGGAGCTGTTTTTT.

This clonotype was recorded many times. J is TRBJ2-7 and V is TRBV20-1; D not certain. Deletions cut 0 bases from V and 1 base from J, with 10 bases between. This CDR3 has 14 residues. Germline V gene lookup returns CDR1 DFQATT and CDR2 SNEGSKA (reference sequence). DNA for the CDR3: TGCAGTGCTAGAGATGCACCGGCGTCCTACGAGCAGTACTTC. Its protein product is CSARDAPASYEQYF.

The V and J genes are TRBV29-1 and TRBJ2-5; D gene ambiguous. The CDR3 contains 10 residues. V was trimmed by 4 bases and J by 2 bases, leaving 2 bases between them. Germline CDR1 and CDR2: SQVTM and ANQGSEA. The CDR3 region is CSVGQETQYF. CDR3 nucleotide sequence: TGCAGCGTTGGGCAAGAGACCCAGTACTTC.

The sample holds many counts of this clonotype. The V call is TRBV29-1, the J call TRBJ2-7, with D perhaps assigned TRBD1 or TRBD2 (5 bases each). Germline CDR1 is SQVTM and CDR2 is ANQGSEA. CDR3 length: 14 amino acids. Trimming removed 5 bases at V and 0 bases at J, with 14 bases between. CDR3 DNA: TGCAGCGTTAGGGACGCCCAAAGCTCCTACGAGCAGTACTTC. This sequence encodes CSVRDAQSSYEQYF.

Many counts were recorded for this clonotype. The rearrangement joins TRBV7-6 to TRBJ2-2; no definite D call. Trimming stripped 3 bases from V and 6 bases from J, with 14 bases between. The CDR3 is made up of 15 amino acids. The germline CDR1 and CDR2 sequences are SGHVS and FNYEAQ. The CDR3 bases are TGTGCCAGCAGCTTCTCACACCCCTCAGCCGGGGAGCTGTTTTTT. It yields the protein CASSFSHPSAGELFF.

This clonotype appeared many times. This chain connects TRBV19 to TRBJ1-5; D unclear. V shed 0 bases and J shed 12 bases, with 12 bases lying between them. This CDR3 has 13 residues. Germline CDR1 and CDR2: LNHDA and SQIVND (reference sequence). The DNA for the CDR3 is TGTGCCAGTAGTATAGATAGTGCGAGCTACCAGCATTTT. Its protein product is CASSIDSASYQHF.

This clonotype was found many times. This chain uses TRBV20-1 with TRBJ2-7, with D uncertain. CDR3 length: 16 amino acids. The V gene lost 0 bases and the J gene lost 2 bases, with 17 bases spanning the gap. Germline loops: CDR1 DFQATT, CDR2 SNEGSKA (reference sequence). CDR3 DNA sequence: TGCAGTGCTAGAGATAGGGAACGTCAAGGTACCTACGAGCAGTACTTC. Amino acids: CSARDRERQGTYEQYF.

This clonotype is categorized as medium-sized. V is TRBV29-1 and J is TRBJ2-7; D may be TRBD1 or TRBD2 (6 bases each). This CDR3 has 12 residues. Trimming pared 3 bases from V and 5 bases from J, leaving 11 bases between. The germline gives CDR1 SQVTM, CDR2 ANQGSEA. The CDR3 region is CSVEWRDNEQYF. CDR3 nucleotides: TGCAGCGTTGAGTGGAGGGACAACGAGCAGTACTTC.

This clonotype was seen many times. This chain joins TRBV12-3 or TRBV12-4 and TRBJ2-3; perhaps TRBD2 as D (5 bases). The ends were cut back, 1 base at V and 2 bases at J, with 7 bases in the middle. CDR3 size: 14 residues. The chain's CDR3 is CASSLGRATDTQYF. For the CDR3, the DNA is TGTGCCAGCAGTTTAGGGCGGGCCACAGATACGCAGTATTTT.

Ten or more counts support this clonotype. The V gene is TRBV9, the J gene TRBJ1-1; 9 bases match TRBD1. The CDR3 sequence is 17 residues long. Germline lookup yields CDR1 SGDLS and CDR2 YYNGEE. Losses at the gene ends were 4 bases for V and 5 bases for J; bases not matched to a gene: 15. DNA of the CDR3: TGTGCCAGCAGCCCGGGGGCCTTACAGGGGGCGCTTACTGAAGCTTTCTTT. Its protein product is CASSPGALQGALTEAFF.

This clonotype has at least ten counts. The chain links TRBV10-3 to TRBJ2-5; 12 bases line up with TRBD2. The CDR3 is 15 residues long. V was clipped by 6 bases and J by 2 bases; unmatched bases: 4. Germline V lookup: CDR1 ENHRY, CDR2 SYGVKD. The CDR3 reads CAISRLAGDQETQYF. DNA of the CDR3: TGTGCCATCAGCCGACTAGCGGGGGATCAAGAGACCCAGTACTTC.

This clonotype was detected ten times or more. This sequence joins TRBV2 and TRBJ2-7; the match to TRBD1 covers 7 bases. From germline, CDR1 is SNHLY and CDR2 FYNNEI. With 4 bases clipped from V and 3 bases from J, the junction kept 3 bases outside the gene matches. The CDR3 sequence is 13 residues long. In DNA form, the CDR3 reads TGTGCCAGCAGTGGGACAGGCAACTACGAGCAGTACTTC. Translation gives CASSGTGNYEQYF. The entire variable domain, with the rest obtained from reference TRBV2 and TRBJ2-7, is as follows: EPEVTQTPSHQVTQMGQEVILRCVPISNHLYFYWYRQILGQKVEFLVSFYNNEISEKSEIFDDQFSVERPDGSNFTLKIRSTKLEDSAMYFCASSGTGNYEQYFGPGTRLTVT.

This clonotype was recorded at least ten times. This sequence joins TRBV7-2 and TRBJ2-3, with TRBD2 matching over 14 bases. The trim removed 10 bases at V and 5 bases at J, leaving 11 bases unmatched. The CDR3 has 16 amino acids. The germline CDR1 and CDR2 sequences are SGHTA and FQGNSA. CDR3: CATDRGTSGREDTQYF. The CDR3 nucleotides are TGTGCCACCGACAGAGGGACTAGCGGGAGAGAAGATACGCAGTATTTT.

This clonotype was picked up many times. The chain has TRBV5-1 and TRBJ2-5; 7 positions match TRBD1. This CDR3 spans 13 amino acids. Germline lookup yields CDR1 SGHRS and CDR2 YFSETQ. The V segment lost 4 bases and the J segment 5 bases; nucleotides outside the gene matches: 5. The CDR3 region has the DNA TGCGCCAGCAGCGAACAGGGGCCCGAGACCCAGTACTTC. Translated, it gives CASSEQGPETQYF. Supplemented by reference TRBV5-1 and TRBJ2-5, the full variable domain reads KAGVTQTPRYLIKTRGQQVTLSCSPISGHRSVSWYQQTPGQGLQFLFEYFSETQRNKGNFPGRFSGRQFSNSRSEMNVSTLELGDSALYLCASSEQGPETQYFGPGTRLLVL.

At least ten counts were recorded for this clonotype. The chain employs TRBV18 and TRBJ2-1; TRBD1 agrees at 9 bases. CDR1 KGHSH and CDR2 LQKENI come from the germline V gene. V lost 1 base and J lost 7; bases outside the gene matches: 5. There are 15 residues in the CDR3. Here the CDR3 DNA reads TGTGCCAGCTCACCACGGGACAGGGAGGGGAATGAGCAGTTCTTC. It is translated as CASSPRDREGNEQFF.

This clonotype is labeled as medium-sized. The rearrangement links TRBV7-2 to TRBJ2-7, with D maybe TRBD2 (6 bases). The CDR3 is 15 residues long. Trimming took 4 bases from V and 2 from J, leaving 15 bases between them. Germline-derived CDR1 and CDR2 are SGHTA and FQGNSA. This CDR3 reads CASSSPGGGTYEQYF. CDR3 nucleotide sequence: TGTGCCAGCAGCTCCCCCGGGGGTGGCACCTACGAGCAGTACTTC.

The sample holds many counts of this clonotype. This sequence joins TRBV27 and TRBJ2-3; tentative D call: TRBD2 (6 bases). V dropped 4 bases and J dropped 0 bases, with 11 bases sitting between them. Germline lookup yields CDR1 MNHEY and CDR2 SMNVEV (reference sequence). The CDR3 sequence is 15 residues long. CDR3 sequence reads: CASSYRGESTDTQYF. For the CDR3, the DNA is TGTGCCAGCAGTTATCGCGGGGAAAGCACAGATACGCAGTATTTT.

This clonotype appeared many times. The chain combines TRBV6-2 or TRBV6-3 with TRBJ2-7; D is uncertain. V lost 0 bases, J lost 0 bases, and 24 bases lay in between. The CDR3 spans 20 residues. Germline V CDR1 and CDR2: MNHEY, SVGEGT. In DNA, the CDR3 is TGTGCCAGCAGTTACTCCGAAGAAACAGAAAACCTCCTCAGCTCCTACGAGCAGTACTTC. Protein product: CASSYSEETENLLSSYEQYF.